One sample yielded the 20 T cell receptor beta chains listed below, sequenced in a study of blood T cells in healthy people across ages. A second PCR, run for about 6 to 11 cycles, used a sample-barcoded 5' primer plus a J-beta primer mix. TCRdb re-analysed the 5' RACE reads in MiXCR, keeping a single row per CDR3 protein. The sample records more than 650,000 distinct CDR3 sequences, under 30% being singletons. These data were likewise used in another study, on T cells of mothers and their children.

The sequenced sample was blood. The source is a boy aged 5-17 years in good health.

In this sample, this clonotype turned up a few times. The chain employs TRBV6-2 or TRBV6-3 and TRBJ1-6; 10 bases line up with TRBD1. With 7 bases clipped from V and 7 bases from J, the junction kept 7 bases outside the gene matches. The CDR3 is 15 amino acids. Germline lookup yields CDR1 MNHEY and CDR2 SVGEGT. For the CDR3, the DNA is TGTGCCAGCATCTACGGACAGGGGGAAAATTCACCCCTCCACTTT. Translation: CASIYGQGENSPLHF.

V usage is TRBV6-1 and J usage is TRBJ1-2, with a possible D match to TRBD1 (5 bases). The CDR3 length is 15 residues. The germline V and J ends were trimmed by 7 bases and 1 base, with 16 bases remaining between them. The V gene's germline CDR1 is MNHNS and CDR2 SASEGT. This chain's CDR3 is CASITPFGGNYGYTF. In nucleotides, the CDR3 is TGTGCCAGCATAACGCCATTCGGGGGTAACTATGGCTACACCTTC.

CDR3 loop: CASSRGQDLAKNIQYF. CDR3 coding DNA: TGTGCCAGCAGTCGCGGACAGGATTTAGCCAAAAACATTCAGTACTTC. The chain has TRBV6-2 or TRBV6-3 and TRBJ2-4; 7 bases are shared with TRBD1. Germline lookup yields CDR1 MNHEY and CDR2 SVGEGT. The CDR3 totals 16 residues. V was clipped by 5 bases and J by 0 bases; unmatched bases: 7.

V gene TRBV20-1 combines with J gene TRBJ2-5; unclear D gene. The CDR3 runs to 13 residues. V lost 2 bases, J lost 3 bases, and 10 bases lay in between. Per germline, CDR1 DFQATT and CDR2 SNEGSKA (reference sequence). CDR3 sequence (DNA): TGCAGTGCTAGACCAGTGGGTGAAGAGACCCAGTACTTC. Its translation: CSARPVGEETQYF.

This chain joins TRBV12-5 and TRBJ2-7; 9 bases are shared with TRBD1. CDR1 is LGHNT, CDR2 FRNRAP, per germline. J was trimmed by 5 bases and V by 7 bases; bases with no gene match: 6. The CDR3 has 13 residues. DNA for the CDR3: TGTGCTAGTGTCCGGGACAGGGCCAACGAGCAGTACTTC. Translating gives CASVRDRANEQYF.

This clonotype was counted between two and nine times. One end of the junction varies from germline; a read error may be responsible. The chain links TRBV12-3 or TRBV12-4 to TRBJ2-3; D is unresolved. This CDR3 has 13 residues. CDR3 region: CVSSFLPQYTQYF. The CDR3 DNA is TGTGTCAGCAGTTTCCTCCCACAGTATACGCAGTATTTT.

The CDR3 DNA is TGTGCCAGCAGCGTAGTCGGGGCGGCTGGCTACACCTTC. Translated, it gives CASSVVGAAGYTF. The chain is built from TRBV9 and TRBJ1-2, with D perhaps TRBD1 (5 bases). The CDR3 totals 13 residues. CDR1 is SGDLS, CDR2 YYNGEE, per germline. Trimming took 0 bases from V and 7 from J, leaving 10 bases between them.

The gene calls are TRBV11-2 and TRBJ2-1; 7 bases line up with TRBD1. Trimming took 3 bases from V and 5 from J; bases not matched to a gene: 10. The CDR3 extends over 16 amino acids. CDR1 and CDR2 (germline): SGHAT, FQNNGV. CDR3 loop: CASSFPEGQPDNEQFF. The CDR3, as DNA: TGTGCCAGCAGCTTTCCAGAGGGACAGCCCGACAATGAGCAGTTCTTC.

This clonotype came up a few times. The chain recombines TRBV27 with TRBJ2-7; D is ambiguous. Germline lookup yields CDR1 MNHEY and CDR2 SMNVEV (reference sequence). Trimming cost V 4 bases and J 0 bases, with 7 bases left between them. There are 13 residues in the CDR3. DNA for the CDR3: TGTGCCAGCAGTTACGGCTTCTCCTACGAGCAGTACTTC. This encodes CASSYGFSYEQYF.

This chain links TRBV7-8 with TRBJ2-1; D possibly matches TRBD1 or TRBD2 (5 bases each). The germline V gene has CDR1 SGHVS and CDR2 FQNEAQ. The CDR3 loop spans 12 amino acids. V dropped 5 bases and J dropped 10 bases, with 12 bases sitting between them. CDR3 in amino acids: CASSRGGSEQFF. CDR3 in DNA: TGTGCCAGCAGCCGTGGGGGTAGCGAGCAGTTCTTC. Full variable domain (remainder filled in from reference TRBV7-8 and TRBJ2-1): GAGVSQSPRYKVAKRGQDVALRCDPISGHVSLFWYQQALGQGPEFLTYFQNEAQLDKSGLPSDRFFAERPEGSVSTLKIQRTQQEDSAVYLCASSRGGSEQFFGPGTRLTVL.

In this sample, this clonotype turned up a few times. At one end, the junction sequence differs from germline, possibly due to a read error. V is TRBV9 and J is TRBJ2-1, with 11 bases aligning to TRBD2. This CDR3 has 15 residues. Per germline, CDR1 SGDLS and CDR2 YYNGEE. The CDR3 region has the DNA TGTGCCAGCGGCGTAGCGGGGGGGCCTTTTGATGAGCAGTTCTTC. Translating gives CASGVAGGPFDEQFF.

V gene TRBV4-1 combines with J gene TRBJ2-1, with D maybe TRBD2 (5 bases). This CDR3 comprises 17 residues. Germline V CDR1 and CDR2: MGHRA, YSYEKL. V shed 0 bases and J shed 1 base, with 13 bases lying between them. The CDR3 DNA reads as TGCGCCAGCAGCCAAGATATCAATAGCGTATCCTACAATGAGCAGTTCTTC. Its translation is CASSQDINSVSYNEQFF.

This clonotype was counted a few times. V and J are TRBV9 and TRBJ2-6, with D perhaps TRBD2 (5 bases). This CDR3 is built from 15 residues. From germline, CDR1 is SGDLS and CDR2 YYNGEE. V was pared by 8 bases and J by 0 bases, with 12 bases between. The CDR3 coding sequence is TGTGCCAGTTGCCCCGGGGTCTCTGGGGCCAACGTCCTGACTTTC. Its translation: CASCPGVSGANVLTF. Full variable domain (rest looked up from reference TRBV9 and TRBJ2-6): DSGVTQTPKHLITATGQRVTLRCSPRSGDLSVYWYQQSLDQGLQFLIQYYNGEERAKGNILERFSAQQFPDLHSELNLSSLELGDSALYFCASCPGVSGANVLTFGAGSRLTVL.

This clonotype was detected only a few times. The V and J genes are TRBV6-5 and TRBJ2-6; D not certain. CDR3 length: 15 amino acids. The germline V gene has CDR1 MNHEY and CDR2 SVGAGI. V shed 0 bases and J shed 5 bases, with 8 bases lying between them. The CDR3 nucleotides are TGTGCCAGCAGTTACTCTTTCAGGAGGGCCAACGTCCTGACTTTC. Encoded protein: CASSYSFRRANVLTF.

This rearrangement joins TRBV29-1 to TRBJ2-7; the D gene is possibly TRBD1 (6 bases). The CDR3 totals 11 residues. The V gene's germline CDR1 is SQVTM and CDR2 ANQGSEA. V was shortened by 3 bases and J by 7 bases, with 10 bases between the two germline ends. The CDR3 sequence: CSVDVGAEQYF. The DNA for the CDR3 is TGCAGCGTTGACGTGGGGGCGGAGCAGTACTTC.

The J gene is TRBJ1-4, the V gene TRBV20-1; D uncertain. CDR3 length: 14 residues. Trimming removed 5 bases from V and 2 bases from J, with 12 bases in between. Per germline, CDR1 DFQATT and CDR2 SNEGSKA (reference sequence). The CDR3 DNA is TGCAGTGCTGTCGACCCGGGTACTAATGAAAAACTGTTTTTT. Residues: CSAVDPGTNEKLFF.

This clonotype appeared a few times. V gene TRBV7-2 combines with J gene TRBJ2-3, with D possibly being TRBD2 (5 bases). CDR1 is SGHTA and CDR2 is FQGNSA in the germline V gene. The CDR3 is made up of 16 amino acids. V lost 7 bases, J lost 1 base, and 18 bases lay in between. The CDR3 loop is CASTDQSGRGTDTQYF. CDR3 DNA: TGTGCCAGCACGGACCAGAGCGGACGGGGCACAGATACGCAGTATTTT. Full variable domain (missing parts from reference TRBV7-2 and TRBJ2-3): GAGVSQSPSNKVTEKGKDVELRCDPISGHTALYWYRQSLGQGLEFLIYFQGNSAPDKSGLPSDRFSAERTGGSVSTLTIQRTQQEDSAVYLCASTDQSGRGTDTQYFGPGTRLTVL.

J is TRBJ2-5 and V is TRBV12-3 or TRBV12-4; 11 nucleotides align to TRBD1. The CDR3 runs to 15 residues. V lost 6 bases to trimming and J lost 11 bases; unmatched junction nucleotides: 14. As DNA, the CDR3 is TGTGCCAGCAGCCGACCTGCGGGGACAGGGGGTGAGCAGTACTTC. This translates into CASSRPAGTGGEQYF.

The chain employs TRBV11-3 and TRBJ2-7; D is ambiguous. Germline CDR1 and CDR2: SGHNT and YENEEA. V lost 5 bases and J lost 2, with 13 bases in between. This CDR3 comprises 14 residues. The CDR3 protein is CASSLYSGPYEQYF. The DNA of the CDR3 is TGTGCCAGCAGCCTGTATTCAGGACCCTACGAGCAGTACTTC.

CDR3 DNA sequence: TGCAGTGCGAACCTCGTGGGTTCCTCCCGCACAGATACGCAGTATTTT. It specifies CSANLVGSSRTDTQYF. This chain links TRBV20-1 with TRBJ2-3, with unresolved D. Trimming cost V 6 bases and J 1 base, with 20 bases left between them. CDR1 is DFQATT and CDR2 is SNEGSKA in the germline V gene (reference sequence). The CDR3 runs 16 residues.